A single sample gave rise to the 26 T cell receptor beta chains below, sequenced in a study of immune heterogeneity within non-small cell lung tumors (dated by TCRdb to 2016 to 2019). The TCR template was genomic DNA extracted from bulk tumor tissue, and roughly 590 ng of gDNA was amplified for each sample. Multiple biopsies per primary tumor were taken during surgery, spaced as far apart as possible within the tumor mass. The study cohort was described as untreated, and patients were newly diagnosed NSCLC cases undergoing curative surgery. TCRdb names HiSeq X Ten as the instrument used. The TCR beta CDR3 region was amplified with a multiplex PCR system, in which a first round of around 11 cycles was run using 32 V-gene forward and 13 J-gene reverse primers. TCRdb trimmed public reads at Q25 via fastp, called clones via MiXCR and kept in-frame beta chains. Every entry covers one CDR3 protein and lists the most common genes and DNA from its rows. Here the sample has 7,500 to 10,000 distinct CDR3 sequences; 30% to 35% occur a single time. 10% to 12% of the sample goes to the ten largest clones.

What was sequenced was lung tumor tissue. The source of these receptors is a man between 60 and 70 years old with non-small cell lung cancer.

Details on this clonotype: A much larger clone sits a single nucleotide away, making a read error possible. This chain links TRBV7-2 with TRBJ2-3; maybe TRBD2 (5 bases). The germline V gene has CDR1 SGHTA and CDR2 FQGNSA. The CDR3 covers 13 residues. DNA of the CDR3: TGTGTCAGCAGCTCCAATGCGGGAGATACGCAGTATTTT. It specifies CVSSSNAGDTQYF.

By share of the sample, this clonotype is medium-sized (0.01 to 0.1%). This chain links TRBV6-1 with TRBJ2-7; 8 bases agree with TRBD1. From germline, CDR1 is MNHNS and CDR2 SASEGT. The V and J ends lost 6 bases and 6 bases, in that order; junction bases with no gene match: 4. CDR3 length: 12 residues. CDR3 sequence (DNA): TGTGCCAGCAGGATCGACAGGGGCGAGCAGTACTTC. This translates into CASRIDRGEQYF.

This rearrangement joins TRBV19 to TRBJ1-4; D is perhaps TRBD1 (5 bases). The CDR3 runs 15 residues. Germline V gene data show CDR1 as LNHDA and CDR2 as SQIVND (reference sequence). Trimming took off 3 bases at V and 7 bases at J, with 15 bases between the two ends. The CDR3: CASSIQGQRGEKLFF. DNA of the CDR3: TGTGCCAGTAGTATTCAGGGTCAGAGGGGTGAAAAACTGTTTTTT.

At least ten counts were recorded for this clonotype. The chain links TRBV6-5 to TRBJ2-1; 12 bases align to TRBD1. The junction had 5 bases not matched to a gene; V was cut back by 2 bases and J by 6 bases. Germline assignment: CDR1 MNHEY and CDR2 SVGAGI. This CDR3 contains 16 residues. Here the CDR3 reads CASSYTGTGGFNEQFF. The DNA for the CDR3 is TGTGCCAGCAGTTACACTGGGACAGGGGGCTTCAATGAGCAGTTCTTC.

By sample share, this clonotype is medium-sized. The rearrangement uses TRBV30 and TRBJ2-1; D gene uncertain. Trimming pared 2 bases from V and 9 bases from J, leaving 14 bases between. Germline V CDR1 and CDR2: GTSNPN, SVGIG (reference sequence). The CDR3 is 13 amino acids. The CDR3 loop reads CAWSPWRYGEQFF. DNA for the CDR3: TGTGCCTGGAGTCCTTGGAGATACGGTGAGCAGTTCTTC.

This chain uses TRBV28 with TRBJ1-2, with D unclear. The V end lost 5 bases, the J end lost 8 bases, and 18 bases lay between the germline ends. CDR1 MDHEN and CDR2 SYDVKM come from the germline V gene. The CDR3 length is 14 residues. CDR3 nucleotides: TGTGCCAGCAGTCCTCTAACAGCGTCGGGGGGCTACACCTTC. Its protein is CASSPLTASGGYTF.

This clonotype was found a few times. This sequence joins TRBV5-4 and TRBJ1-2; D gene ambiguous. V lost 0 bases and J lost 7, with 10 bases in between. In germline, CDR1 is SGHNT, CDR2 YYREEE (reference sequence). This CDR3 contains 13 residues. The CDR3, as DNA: TGTGCCAGCAGCTTGGTGGAGTATGCTGGCTACACCTTC. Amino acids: CASSLVEYAGYTF.

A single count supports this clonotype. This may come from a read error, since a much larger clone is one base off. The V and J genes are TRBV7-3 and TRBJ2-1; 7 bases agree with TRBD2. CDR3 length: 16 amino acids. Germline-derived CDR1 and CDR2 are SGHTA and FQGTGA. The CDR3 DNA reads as TGTGCCAGCAGCACGGTTAGCGGGTCATCCTACAATGAGCAGTCCTTC. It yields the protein CASSTVSGSSYNEQSF.

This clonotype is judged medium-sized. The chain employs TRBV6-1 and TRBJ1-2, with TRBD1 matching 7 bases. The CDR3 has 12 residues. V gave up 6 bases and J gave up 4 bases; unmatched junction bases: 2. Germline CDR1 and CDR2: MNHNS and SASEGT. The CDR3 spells CASSRDSYGYTF. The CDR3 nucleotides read TGTGCCAGCAGCCGGGACAGCTATGGCTACACCTTC.

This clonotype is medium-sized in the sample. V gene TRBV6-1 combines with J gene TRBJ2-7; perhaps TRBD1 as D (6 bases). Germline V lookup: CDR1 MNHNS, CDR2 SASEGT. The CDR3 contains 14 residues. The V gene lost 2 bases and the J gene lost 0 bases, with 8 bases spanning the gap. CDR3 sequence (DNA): TGTGCCAGCAGTGAAAGGGACAACTCCTACGAGCAGTACTTC. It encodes CASSERDNSYEQYF.

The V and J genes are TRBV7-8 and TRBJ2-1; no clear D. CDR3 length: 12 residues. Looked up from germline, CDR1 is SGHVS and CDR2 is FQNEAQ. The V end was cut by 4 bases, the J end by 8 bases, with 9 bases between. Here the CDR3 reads CASSWSPHEQFF. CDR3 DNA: TGTGCCAGCAGCTGGAGTCCCCATGAGCAGTTCTTC.

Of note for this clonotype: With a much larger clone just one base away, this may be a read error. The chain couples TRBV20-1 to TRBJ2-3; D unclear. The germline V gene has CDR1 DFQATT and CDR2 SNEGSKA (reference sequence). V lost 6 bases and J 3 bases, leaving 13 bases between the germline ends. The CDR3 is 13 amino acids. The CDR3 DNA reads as TGCAGTGCAGATAGAAAGCTTACAGATACGCAGTATTTT. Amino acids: CSADRKLTDTQYF.

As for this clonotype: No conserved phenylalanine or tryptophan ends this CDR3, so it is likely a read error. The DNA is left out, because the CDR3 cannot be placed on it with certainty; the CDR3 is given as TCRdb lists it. The CDR3 loop reads CASNGGWAGGYEQYFGP. This rearrangement joins TRBV6-2 or TRBV6-3 to TRBJ2-3; TRBD1 reflects the table's D call only, with no check against the DNA. The length of the CDR3 is 17 amino acids, counting both ends. The V gene's germline CDR1 is MNHEY and CDR2 SVGEGT.

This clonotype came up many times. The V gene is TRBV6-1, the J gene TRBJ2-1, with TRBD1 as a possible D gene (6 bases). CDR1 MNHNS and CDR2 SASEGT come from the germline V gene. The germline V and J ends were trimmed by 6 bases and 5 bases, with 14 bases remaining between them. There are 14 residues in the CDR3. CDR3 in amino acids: CASSDGTLNNEQFF. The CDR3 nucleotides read TGTGCCAGCAGCGACGGGACACTAAACAATGAGCAGTTCTTC.

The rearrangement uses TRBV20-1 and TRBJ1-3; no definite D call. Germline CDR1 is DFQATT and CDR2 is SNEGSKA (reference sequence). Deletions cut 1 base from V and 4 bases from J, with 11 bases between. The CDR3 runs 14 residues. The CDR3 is CSARVVQSGNTIYF. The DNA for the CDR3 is TGCAGTGCTAGAGTAGTTCAGTCCGGAAACACCATATATTTT.

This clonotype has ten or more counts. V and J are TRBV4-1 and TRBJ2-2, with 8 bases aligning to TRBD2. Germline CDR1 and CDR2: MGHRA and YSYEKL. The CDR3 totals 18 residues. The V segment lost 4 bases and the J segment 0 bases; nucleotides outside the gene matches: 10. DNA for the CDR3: TGCGCCAGCAGCCGAGCATTAGGAGCGGGAGCGAACACCGGGGAGCTGTTTTTT. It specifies CASSRALGAGANTGELFF.

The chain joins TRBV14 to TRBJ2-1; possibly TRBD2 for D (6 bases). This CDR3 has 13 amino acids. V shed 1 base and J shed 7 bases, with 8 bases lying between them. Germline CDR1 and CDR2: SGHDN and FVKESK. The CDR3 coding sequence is TGTGCCAGCAGCCAAGGACTAGTTAATGAGCAGTTCTTC. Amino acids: CASSQGLVNEQFF.

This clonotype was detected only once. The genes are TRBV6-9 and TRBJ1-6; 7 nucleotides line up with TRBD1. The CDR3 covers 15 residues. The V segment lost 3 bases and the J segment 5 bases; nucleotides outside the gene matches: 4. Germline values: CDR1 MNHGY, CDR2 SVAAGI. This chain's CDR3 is CASSYEGTDNSPLHF. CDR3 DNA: TGTGCCAGCAGTTACGAGGGGACAGATAATTCACCCCTCCACTTT.

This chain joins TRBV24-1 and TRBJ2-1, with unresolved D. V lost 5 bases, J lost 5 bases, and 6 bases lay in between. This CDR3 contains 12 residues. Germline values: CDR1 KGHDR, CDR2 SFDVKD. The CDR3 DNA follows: TGTGCCACCAGTGCAAGAGACAATGAGCAGTTCTTC. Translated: CATSARDNEQFF.

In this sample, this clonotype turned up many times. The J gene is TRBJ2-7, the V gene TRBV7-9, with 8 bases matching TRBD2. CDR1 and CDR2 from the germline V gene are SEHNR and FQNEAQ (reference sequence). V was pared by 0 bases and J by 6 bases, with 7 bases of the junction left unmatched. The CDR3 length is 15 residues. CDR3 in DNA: TGTGCCAGCAGCTTAGCTAGCGGGACGGATCGCGAGCAGTACTTC. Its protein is CASSLASGTDREQYF.

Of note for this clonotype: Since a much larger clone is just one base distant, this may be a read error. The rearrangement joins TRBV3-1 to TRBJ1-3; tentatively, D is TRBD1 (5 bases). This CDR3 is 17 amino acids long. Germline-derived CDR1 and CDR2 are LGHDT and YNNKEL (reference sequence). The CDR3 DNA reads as TGTGCCAGCAGCCAGGGCCGGAGCCCAGGGAGTGGAAACACCATATGTTTT. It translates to CASSQGRSPGSGNTICF.

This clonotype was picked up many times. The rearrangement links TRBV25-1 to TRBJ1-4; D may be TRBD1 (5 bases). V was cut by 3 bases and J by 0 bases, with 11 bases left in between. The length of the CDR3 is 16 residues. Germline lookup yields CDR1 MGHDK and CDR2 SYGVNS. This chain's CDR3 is CASSDAREATNEKLFF. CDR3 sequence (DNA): TGTGCCAGCAGTGACGCCAGGGAGGCAACTAATGAAAAACTGTTTTTT.

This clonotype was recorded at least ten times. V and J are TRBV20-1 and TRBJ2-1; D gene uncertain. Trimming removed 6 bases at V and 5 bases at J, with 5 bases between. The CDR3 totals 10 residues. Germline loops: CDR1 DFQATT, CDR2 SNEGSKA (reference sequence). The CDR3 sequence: CSARDNEQFF. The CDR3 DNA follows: TGCAGTGCCCGAGACAATGAGCAGTTCTTC.

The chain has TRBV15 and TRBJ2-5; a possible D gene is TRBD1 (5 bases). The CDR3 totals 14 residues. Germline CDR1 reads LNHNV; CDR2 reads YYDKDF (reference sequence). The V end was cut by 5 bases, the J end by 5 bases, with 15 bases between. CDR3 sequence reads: CATSPGRAGETQYF. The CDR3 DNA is TGTGCCACCAGCCCCGGCCGGGCAGGGGAGACCCAGTACTTC.

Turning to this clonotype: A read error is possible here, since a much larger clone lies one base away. The chain's CDR3 is CASSKGQLNTDTRYF. The DNA of the CDR3 is TGCGCCAGCAGCAAGGGACAGTTAAACACAGATACGCGGTATTTT. The chain has TRBV5-1 and TRBJ2-3, with TRBD1 matching 7 bases. Per germline, CDR1 SGHRS and CDR2 YFSETQ. The CDR3 is 15 residues long.

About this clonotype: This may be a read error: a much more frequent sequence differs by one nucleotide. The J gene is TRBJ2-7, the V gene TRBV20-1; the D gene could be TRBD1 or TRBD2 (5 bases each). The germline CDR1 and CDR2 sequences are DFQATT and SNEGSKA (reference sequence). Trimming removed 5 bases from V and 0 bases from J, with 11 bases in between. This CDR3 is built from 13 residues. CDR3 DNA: TGCAGTGCTCCAGGGACCCCCTCCTACGAGCAGTACTTC. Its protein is CSAPGTPSYEQYF.